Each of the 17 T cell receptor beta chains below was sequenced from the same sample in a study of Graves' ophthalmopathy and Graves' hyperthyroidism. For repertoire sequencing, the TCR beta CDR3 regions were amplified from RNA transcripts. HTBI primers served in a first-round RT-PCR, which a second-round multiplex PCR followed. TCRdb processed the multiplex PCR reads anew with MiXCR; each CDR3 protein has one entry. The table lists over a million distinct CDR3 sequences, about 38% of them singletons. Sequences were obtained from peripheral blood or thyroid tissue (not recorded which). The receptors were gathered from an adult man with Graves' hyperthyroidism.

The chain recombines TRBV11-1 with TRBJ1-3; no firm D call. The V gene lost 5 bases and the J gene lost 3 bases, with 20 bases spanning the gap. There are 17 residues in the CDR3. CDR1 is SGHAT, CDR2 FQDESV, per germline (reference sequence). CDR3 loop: CASSDYVASFIGNTIYF. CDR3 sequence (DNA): TGTGCCAGCAGCGATTATGTCGCGTCCTTCATTGGAAACACCATATATTTT. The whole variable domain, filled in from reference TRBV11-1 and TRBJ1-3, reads EAEVAQSPRYKITEKSQAVAFWCDPISGHATLYWYRQILGQGPELLVQFQDESVVDDSQLPKDRFSAERLKGVDSTLKIQPAELGDSAMYLCASSDYVASFIGNTIYFGEGSWLTVV.

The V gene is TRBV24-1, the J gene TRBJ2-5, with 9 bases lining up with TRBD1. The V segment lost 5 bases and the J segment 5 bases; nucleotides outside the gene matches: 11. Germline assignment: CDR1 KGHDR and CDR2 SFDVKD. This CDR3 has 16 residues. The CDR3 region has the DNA TGTGCCACCAGTGGGGGGGGACAGGGTAGGTTGGAGACCCAGTACTTC. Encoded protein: CATSGGGQGRLETQYF.

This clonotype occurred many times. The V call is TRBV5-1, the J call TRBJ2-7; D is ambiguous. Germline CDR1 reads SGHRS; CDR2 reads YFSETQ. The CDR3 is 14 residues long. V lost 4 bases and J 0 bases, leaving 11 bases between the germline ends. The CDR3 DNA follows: TGCGCCAGCAGCCCGAATAGCAACTCCTACGAGCAGTACTTC. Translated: CASSPNSNSYEQYF.

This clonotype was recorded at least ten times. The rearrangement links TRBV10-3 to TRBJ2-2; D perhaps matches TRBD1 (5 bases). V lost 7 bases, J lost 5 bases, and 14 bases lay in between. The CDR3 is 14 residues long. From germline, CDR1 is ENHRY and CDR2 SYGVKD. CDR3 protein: CAIIRAPGTGELFF. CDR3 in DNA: TGTGCCATCATCAGGGCCCCCGGAACCGGGGAGCTGTTTTTT.

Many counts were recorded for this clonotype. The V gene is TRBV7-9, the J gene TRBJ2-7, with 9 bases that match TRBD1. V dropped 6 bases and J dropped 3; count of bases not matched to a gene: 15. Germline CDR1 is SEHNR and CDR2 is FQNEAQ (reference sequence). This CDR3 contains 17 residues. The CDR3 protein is CASSPNIRGTGYYEQYF. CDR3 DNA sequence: TGTGCCAGCAGTCCAAACATCCGCGGGACAGGGTACTACGAGCAGTACTTC.

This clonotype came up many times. The CDR3: CASRYGQGEYNSPLHF. In DNA form, the CDR3 reads TGTGCCAGCAGATATGGACAGGGCGAATATAATTCACCCCTCCACTTT. The V call is TRBV5-5, the J call TRBJ1-6; 8 bases are a match to TRBD1. Unmatched junction bases numbered 8, after V lost 5 bases and J lost 4 bases. CDR1 and CDR2 (germline): SGHKS, YYEKEE (reference sequence). The CDR3 has 16 residues. Full variable domain (missing parts from reference TRBV5-5 and TRBJ1-6): DAGVTQSPTHLIKTRGQQVTLRCSPISGHKSVSWYQQVLGQGPQFIFQYYEKEERGRGNFPDRFSARQFPNYSSELNVNALLLGDSALYLCASRYGQGEYNSPLHFGNGTRLTVT.

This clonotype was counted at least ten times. The CDR3 here is CASSQDIDQPQHF. The CDR3 DNA is TGCGCCAGCAGCCAAGATATCGATCAGCCCCAGCATTTT. The chain couples TRBV4-1 to TRBJ1-5; D remains unclear. The CDR3 sequence is 13 residues long. The V and J ends lost 0 bases and 5 bases respectively, with 5 bases between them. Germline V gives CDR1 MGHRA, CDR2 YSYEKL.

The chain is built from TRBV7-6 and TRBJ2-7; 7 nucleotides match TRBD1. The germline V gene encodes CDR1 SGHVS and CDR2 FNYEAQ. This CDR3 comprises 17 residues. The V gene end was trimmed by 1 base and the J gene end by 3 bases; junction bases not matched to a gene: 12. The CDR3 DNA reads TGTGCCAGCAGCTTAGGCTCACAGGGGCGAGGGGACTACGAGCAGTACTTC. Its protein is CASSLGSQGRGDYEQYF.

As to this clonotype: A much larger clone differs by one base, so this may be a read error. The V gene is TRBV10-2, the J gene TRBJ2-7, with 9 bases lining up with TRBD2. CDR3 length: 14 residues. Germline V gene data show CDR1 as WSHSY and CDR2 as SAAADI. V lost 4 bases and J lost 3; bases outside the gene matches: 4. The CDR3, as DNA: TGCGCCAGCAGTGCCGGACTAGCGAACTACGAGCAGTACTTC. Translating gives CASSAGLANYEQYF.

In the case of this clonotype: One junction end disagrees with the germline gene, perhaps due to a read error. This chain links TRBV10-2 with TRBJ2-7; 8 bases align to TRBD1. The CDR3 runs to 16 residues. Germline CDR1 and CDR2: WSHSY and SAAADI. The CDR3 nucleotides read TGTGCCAGCAGTCGCCGGACAGGGAGAGGATCCTACGAGCAGTACTTC. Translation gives CASSRRTGRGSYEQYF.

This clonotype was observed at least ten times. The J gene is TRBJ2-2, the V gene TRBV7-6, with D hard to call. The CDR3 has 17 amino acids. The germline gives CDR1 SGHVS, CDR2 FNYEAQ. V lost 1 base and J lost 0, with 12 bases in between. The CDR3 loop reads CASSLVFRQTNTGELFF. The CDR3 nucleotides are TGTGCCAGCAGCTTAGTCTTTCGACAAACGAACACCGGGGAGCTGTTTTTT.

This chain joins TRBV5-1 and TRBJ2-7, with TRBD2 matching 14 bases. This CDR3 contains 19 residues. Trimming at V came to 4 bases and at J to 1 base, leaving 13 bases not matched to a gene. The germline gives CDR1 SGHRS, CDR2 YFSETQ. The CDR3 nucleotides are TGCGCCAGCAGCCCACCTCGACTAGCGGGAGGGCCAAATTCCTACGAGCAGTACTTC. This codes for CASSPPRLAGGPNSYEQYF. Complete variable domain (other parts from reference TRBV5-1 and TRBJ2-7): KAGVTQTPRYLIKTRGQQVTLSCSPISGHRSVSWYQQTPGQGLQFLFEYFSETQRNKGNFPGRFSGRQFSNSRSEMNVSTLELGDSALYLCASSPPRLAGGPNSYEQYFGPGTRLTVT.

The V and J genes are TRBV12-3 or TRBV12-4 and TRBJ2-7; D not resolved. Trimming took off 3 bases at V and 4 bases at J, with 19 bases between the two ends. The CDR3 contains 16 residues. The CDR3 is CASSLMLGRERYEQYF. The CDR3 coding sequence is TGTGCCAGCAGTTTGATGCTGGGCCGAGAACGTTACGAGCAGTACTTC.

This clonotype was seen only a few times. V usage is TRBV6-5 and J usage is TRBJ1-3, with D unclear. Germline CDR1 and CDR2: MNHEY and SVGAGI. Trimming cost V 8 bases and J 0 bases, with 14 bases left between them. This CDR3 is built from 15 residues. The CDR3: CASGSRGRSGNTIYF. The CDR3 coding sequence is TGTGCCAGCGGTTCTCGAGGGCGCTCTGGAAACACCATATATTTT.

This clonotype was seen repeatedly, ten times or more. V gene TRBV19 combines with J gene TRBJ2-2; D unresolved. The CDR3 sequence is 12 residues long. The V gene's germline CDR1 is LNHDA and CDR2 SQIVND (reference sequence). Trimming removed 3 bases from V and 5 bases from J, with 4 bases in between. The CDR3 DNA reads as TGTGCCAGTAGTATGGTTACCGGGGAGCTGTTTTTT. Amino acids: CASSMVTGELFF.

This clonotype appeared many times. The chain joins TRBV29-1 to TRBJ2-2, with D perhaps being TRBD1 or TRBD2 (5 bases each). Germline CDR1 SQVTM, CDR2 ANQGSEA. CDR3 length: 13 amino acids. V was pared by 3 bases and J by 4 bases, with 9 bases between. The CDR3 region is CSVDRDATGELFF. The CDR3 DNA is TGCAGCGTTGATAGGGACGCCACCGGGGAGCTGTTTTTT.

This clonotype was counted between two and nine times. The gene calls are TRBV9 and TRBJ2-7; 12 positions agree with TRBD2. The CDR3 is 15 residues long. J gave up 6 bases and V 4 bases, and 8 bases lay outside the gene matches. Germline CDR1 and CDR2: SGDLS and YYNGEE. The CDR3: CASSPRLAGETEQYF. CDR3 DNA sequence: TGTGCCAGCAGCCCCCGACTAGCGGGAGAAACCGAGCAGTACTTC.